This record concerns one T cell receptor (beta chain) sequence. The antigen remains undetermined. The junction and the germline gene differ at one end; a read error may be behind it. In the PCR, 60 Vbeta and 13 Jbeta primers were used. TCRdb's copy holds only in-frame clones and misses some; the assay was immunoSEQ multiplex PCR. The table lists 38,000 or so clones. Germline CDR1 is MNHNS and CDR2 is SASEGT. The CDR3 totals 13 residues. The sample is drawn from a study of cytomegalovirus exposure and HLA in healthy donors. Turning to the study itself: From about 179 million T cells, an earlier analysis saw roughly 110 million unique TCR beta sequences.

General study points: The study designated 160 or so TCR beta chains cytomegalovirus-associated. What a later analysis showed was that several of the most significant clusters appeared linked to common viral pathogens.

The genes are TRBV6-1 and TRBJ1-1; D is unclear. This clonotype was obtained from a man aged 40-49 years in good health and CMV-seropositive. The sequencing input was PBMCs. The CDR3 bases are TGTGCCGGCAGTGAAACGGTCTTCACTGAAGCTTTCTTT. Translated: CAGSETVFTEAFF.